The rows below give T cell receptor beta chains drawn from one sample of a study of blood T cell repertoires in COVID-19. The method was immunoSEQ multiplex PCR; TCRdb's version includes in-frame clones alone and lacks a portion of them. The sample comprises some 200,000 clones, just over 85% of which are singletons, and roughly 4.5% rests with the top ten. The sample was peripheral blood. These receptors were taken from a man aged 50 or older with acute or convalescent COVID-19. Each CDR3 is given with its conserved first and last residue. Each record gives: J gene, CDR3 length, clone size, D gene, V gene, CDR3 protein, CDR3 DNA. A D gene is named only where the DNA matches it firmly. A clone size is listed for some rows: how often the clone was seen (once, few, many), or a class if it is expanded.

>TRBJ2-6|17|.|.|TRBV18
CASSPLDSSSGANVLTF
TGTGCCAGCTCACCACTAGACAGCAGCTCTGGGGCCAACGTCCTGACTTTC
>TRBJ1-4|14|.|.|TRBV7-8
CASSLARVGEKLFF
TGTGCCAGCAGCTTAGCGAGGGTCGGTGAAAAACTGTTTTTT
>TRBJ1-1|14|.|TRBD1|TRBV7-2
CASSARQGKTEAFF
TGTGCCAGCAGCGCCCGACAGGGTAAGACTGAAGCTTTCTTT
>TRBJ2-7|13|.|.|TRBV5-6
CASSPGALTEQYF
TGTGCCAGCAGCCCGGGAGCCCTAACCGAGCAGTACTTC
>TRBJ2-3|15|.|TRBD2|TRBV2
CASSFGGVSGDTQYF
TGTGCCAGCAGCTTCGGGGGGGTGAGTGGAGATACGCAGTATTTT
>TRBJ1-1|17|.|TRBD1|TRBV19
CASSIRGTGRAKAEAFF
TGTGCCAGTAGTATTAGAGGGACAGGTCGGGCAAAGGCTGAAGCTTTCTTT
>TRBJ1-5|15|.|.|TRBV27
CASSPRHGGNQPQHF
TGTGCCAGCAGTCCCCGTCACGGTGGCAATCAGCCCCAGCATTTT
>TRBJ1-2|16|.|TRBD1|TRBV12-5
CASGLAGQDLNYGYTF
TGTGCTAGTGGTTTGGCCGGACAGGACCTTAACTATGGCTACACCTTC
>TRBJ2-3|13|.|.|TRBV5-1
CASSLTGTDTQYF
TGCGCCAGCAGCTTGACGGGCACAGATACGCAGTATTTT
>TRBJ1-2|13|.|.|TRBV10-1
CASSDAVDYGYTF
TGCGCCAGCAGTGATGCGGTTGACTATGGCTACACCTTC
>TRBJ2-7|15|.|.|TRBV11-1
CASTTSTGSSYEQYF
TGTGCCAGCACCACGTCGACAGGTAGCTCCTACGAGCAGTACTTC
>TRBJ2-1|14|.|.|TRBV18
CASSPPGRYNEQFF
TGTGCCAGCTCACCACCGGGGCGCTACAATGAGCAGTTCTTC
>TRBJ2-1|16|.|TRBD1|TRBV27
CASSLTWTGPYNEQFF
TGTGCCAGCAGTCTGACCTGGACAGGGCCCTACAATGAGCAGTTCTTC
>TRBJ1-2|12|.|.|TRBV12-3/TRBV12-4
CASTLTGYGYTF
TGTGCCAGCACCCTGACAGGCTATGGCTACACCTTC
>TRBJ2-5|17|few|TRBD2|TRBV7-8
CASSLGRTSGGQETQYF
TGTGCCAGCAGCTTAGGCCGGACTAGCGGGGGCCAAGAGACCCAGTACTTC
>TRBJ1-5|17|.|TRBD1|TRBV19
CASSIRQGGDSNQPQHF
TGTGCCAGTAGTATCAGACAGGGGGGTGATAGCAATCAGCCCCAGCATTTT
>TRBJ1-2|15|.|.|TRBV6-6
CASSYSDSRPYGYTF
TGTGCCAGCAGTTACTCGGACTCCCGCCCCTATGGCTACACCTTC
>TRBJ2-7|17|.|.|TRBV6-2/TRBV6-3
CASSYSSVEQPSYEQYF
TGTGCCAGCAGTTACTCGTCTGTAGAACAGCCGTCCTACGAGCAGTACTTC
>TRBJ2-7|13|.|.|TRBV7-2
CASSRQITREQYF
TGTGCCAGCAGCCGACAGATTACTCGCGAGCAGTACTTC
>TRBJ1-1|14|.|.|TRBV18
CASSPGGLGTEAFF
TGTGCCAGCTCACCAGGGGGGTTAGGCACTGAAGCTTTCTTT
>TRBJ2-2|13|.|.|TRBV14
CASSQQNTGELFF
TGTGCCAGCAGCCAACAGAACACCGGGGAGCTGTTTTTT
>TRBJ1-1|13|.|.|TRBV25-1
CASSEYSDTEAFF
TGTGCCAGCAGTGAATATTCTGACACTGAAGCTTTCTTT
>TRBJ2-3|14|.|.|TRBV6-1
CASSEAAGTDTQYF
TGTGCCAGCAGTGAAGCGGCGGGCACAGATACGCAGTATTTT
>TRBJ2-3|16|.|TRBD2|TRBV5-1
CASSPGLAGAGDTQYF
TGCGCCAGCAGCCCGGGACTAGCGGGGGCGGGGGATACGCAGTATTTT
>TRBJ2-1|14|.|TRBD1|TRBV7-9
CASSSRTGANEQFF
TGTGCCAGCAGCTCCCGGACAGGGGCGAATGAGCAGTTCTTC
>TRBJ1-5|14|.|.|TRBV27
CASSLEGSNQPQHF
TGTGCCAGCAGTTTAGAGGGTAGCAATCAGCCCCAGCATTTT
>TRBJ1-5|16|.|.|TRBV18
CASSPPNQGRDQPQHF
TGTGCCAGCTCACCACCAAACCAGGGAAGGGATCAGCCCCAGCATTTT
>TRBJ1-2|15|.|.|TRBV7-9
CASSSKGLPYYGYTF
TGTGCCAGCAGCTCTAAGGGGTTGCCCTATTATGGCTACACCTTC
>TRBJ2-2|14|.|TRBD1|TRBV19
CATWDRGVTGELFF
TGTGCCACCTGGGACAGGGGAGTCACCGGGGAGCTGTTTTTT
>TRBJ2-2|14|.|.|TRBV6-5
CASSYGLLTGELFF
TGTGCCAGCAGTTACGGACTCCTCACCGGGGAGCTGTTTTTT
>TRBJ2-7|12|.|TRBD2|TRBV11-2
CASSPIGTSYSF
TGTGCCAGCAGCCCAATTGGGACTAGCTACTCCTTC
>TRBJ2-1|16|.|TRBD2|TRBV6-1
CASSVPGGGRVNEQFF
TGTGCCAGCAGTGTTCCGGGCGGGGGGCGTGTCAATGAGCAGTTCTTC
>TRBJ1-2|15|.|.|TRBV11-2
CASSLFSPGVNGYTF
TGTGCCAGCAGCTTATTCTCCCCGGGAGTTAATGGCTACACCTTC
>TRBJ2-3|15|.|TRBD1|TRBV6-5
CASSHQGAAADTQYF
TGTGCCAGCAGCCACCAGGGGGCCGCTGCAGATACGCAGTATTTT
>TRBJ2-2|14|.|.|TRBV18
CASSLRQDTGELFF
TGTGCCAGCTCACTTCGACAGGACACCGGGGAGCTGTTTTTT
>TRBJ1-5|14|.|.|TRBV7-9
CASSSQGNNQPQHF
TGTGCCAGCAGCAGCCAGGGAAATAATCAGCCCCAGCATTTT
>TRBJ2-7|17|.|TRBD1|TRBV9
CASSEGQGSPNPYEQYF
TGTGCCAGCAGCGAAGGACAGGGTTCCCCGAATCCCTACGAGCAGTACTTC
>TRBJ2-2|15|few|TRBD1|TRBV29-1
CSVAGQGANTGELFF
TGCAGCGTTGCGGGACAGGGGGCGAACACCGGGGAGCTGTTTTTT
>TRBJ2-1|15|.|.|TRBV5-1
CASSLGAGIYNEQFF
TGCGCCAGCAGCTTGGGAGCCGGGATCTACAATGAGCAGTTCTTC
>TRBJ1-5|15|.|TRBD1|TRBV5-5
CASSLFLQGDQPQHF
TGTGCCAGCAGCCTATTCCTCCAGGGGGATCAGCCCCAGCATTTT
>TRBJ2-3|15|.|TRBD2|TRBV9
CASSRTSGSTDTQYF
TGTGCCAGCAGCCGGACTAGCGGAAGCACAGATACGCAGTATTTT
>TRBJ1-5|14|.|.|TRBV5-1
CASSLDVGNQPQHF
TGCGCCAGCAGCTTGGATGTAGGCAATCAGCCCCAGCATTTT
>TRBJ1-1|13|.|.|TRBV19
CASSGQGGTEAFF
TGTGCCAGTAGTGGGCAGGGAGGCACTGAAGCTTTCTTT
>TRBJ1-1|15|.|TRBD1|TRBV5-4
CASSRGTGERTEAFF
TGTGCCAGCAGTCGAGGGACAGGGGAGAGGACTGAAGCTTTCTTT
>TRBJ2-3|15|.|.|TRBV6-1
CASSEAAGLTDTQYF
TGTGCCAGCAGTGAAGCGGCGGGTCTCACAGATACGCAGTATTTT
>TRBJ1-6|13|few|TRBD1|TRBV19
CASAGQGDSPLHF
TGTGCCAGCGCCGGACAGGGTGATTCACCCCTCCACTTT
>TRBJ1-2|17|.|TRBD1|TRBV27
CASSPSIGQAINYGYTF
TGTGCCAGCAGTCCGTCAATTGGACAGGCGATTAACTATGGCTACACCTTC
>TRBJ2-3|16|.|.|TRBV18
CASSPRGSGGADTQYF
TGTGCCAGCTCACCCAGAGGTTCCGGAGGCGCAGATACGCAGTATTTT
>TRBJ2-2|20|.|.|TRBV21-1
CASPPPEGKASGGASGELFF
TGTGCCAGCCCCCCCCCGGAGGGGAAGGCTAGCGGGGGGGCCAGCGGGGAGCTGTTTTTT
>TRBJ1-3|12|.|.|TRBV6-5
CASCDSGNTIYF
TGTGCCAGCTGCGACTCTGGAAACACCATATATTTT